These 25 T cell receptor beta chains originate from one sample sequenced in a study of PD-L1 blockade in urothelial cancer. The protocol was immunoSEQ multiplex PCR, while the TCRdb copy is restricted to in-frame clones and leaves out a portion. This sample has about 53,000 clones; around 88% occur once, and the top ten carry roughly 14%. Time point defined: pretreatment peripheral blood. The specimen was PBMCs, collected around atezolizumab (anti-PD-L1) treatment. All receptors come from a woman aged 55-70 years with urothelial cancer.

The genes are TRBV6-1 and TRBJ1-1, with 9 positions matching TRBD1. From germline, CDR1 is MNHNS and CDR2 SASEGT. The CDR3 totals 17 residues. V lost 0 bases to trimming and J lost 5 bases; unmatched junction nucleotides: 10. This CDR3 is CASSEAGTGLLETEAFF. DNA for the CDR3: TGTGCCAGCAGTGAAGCAGGGACAGGGTTGTTGGAAACTGAAGCTTTCTTT.

The chain is built from TRBV5-4 and TRBJ2-2; D possibly corresponds to TRBD2 (6 bases). The CDR3 is made up of 15 amino acids. The germline V gene encodes CDR1 SGHNT and CDR2 YYREEE (reference sequence). Trimming pared 1 base from V and 6 bases from J, leaving 13 bases between. Here the CDR3 reads CASSLIGEAAGELFF. The CDR3 region has the DNA TGTGCCAGCAGCTTGATAGGGGAGGCGGCCGGGGAGCTGTTTTTT. Full variable domain (missing parts from reference TRBV5-4 and TRBJ2-2): ETGVTQSPTHLIKTRGQQVTLRCSSQSGHNTVSWYQQALGQGPQFIFQYYREEENGRGNFPPRFSGLQFPNYSSELNVNALELDDSALYLCASSLIGEAAGELFFGEGSRLTVL.

The chain carries TRBV5-8 and TRBJ1-5; D possibly corresponds to TRBD1 (6 bases). The V and J ends lost 1 base and 7 bases respectively, with 12 bases between them. This CDR3 has 14 amino acids. Germline loops: CDR1 SGHTS, CDR2 YDEGEE. Written as DNA, the CDR3 is TGTGCCAGCAGCTTGTACAGGGAAGGACAGCCCCAGCATTTT. This codes for CASSLYREGQPQHF.

The V call is TRBV19, the J call TRBJ1-1; D is perhaps TRBD1 (5 bases). V was cut by 6 bases and J by 1 base, with 9 bases left in between. The CDR3 loop spans 13 amino acids. In germline, CDR1 is LNHDA, CDR2 SQIVND (reference sequence). In DNA, the CDR3 is TGTGCCAGTAGCTTCGACAGGAACACTGAAGCTTTCTTT. This translates into CASSFDRNTEAFF.

The rearrangement links TRBV9 to TRBJ1-5, with D possibly being TRBD1 (6 bases). Germline loops: CDR1 SGDLS, CDR2 YYNGEE. Trimming stripped 4 bases from V and 7 bases from J, with 12 bases between. The CDR3 loop spans 13 amino acids. CDR3 protein: CASSPRGRQPQHF. In nucleotides, the CDR3 is TGTGCCAGCAGCCCCAGGGGTCGACAGCCCCAGCATTTT.

This rearrangement joins TRBV4-1 to TRBJ2-2, with D unclear. This CDR3 is built from 15 residues. Trimming took 0 bases from V and 5 from J, leaving 10 bases between them. Germline V lookup: CDR1 MGHRA, CDR2 YSYEKL. The DNA of the CDR3 is TGCGCCAGCAGCCAAGAGGCTAGTTGGACCGGGGAGCTGTTTTTT. Translating it yields CASSQEASWTGELFF.

This rearrangement joins TRBV19 to TRBJ1-5; 8 nucleotides match TRBD1. CDR3 length: 14 amino acids. Germline CDR1 LNHDA, CDR2 SQIVND (reference sequence). Germline trimming cut 5 bases from V and 1 base from J; bases unmatched to any gene: 1. CDR3: CASSGQGSNQPQHF. The CDR3 region has the DNA TGTGCCAGTAGTGGACAGGGAAGCAATCAGCCCCAGCATTTT. Supplemented by reference TRBV19 and TRBJ1-5, the full variable domain reads DGGITQSPKYLFRKEGQNVTLSCEQNLNHDAMYWYRQDPGQGLRLIYYSQIVNDFQKGDIAEGYSVSREKKESFPLTVTSAQKNPTAFYLCASSGQGSNQPQHFGDGTRLSIL.

This chain uses TRBV28 with TRBJ2-7; a possible D gene is TRBD1 (6 bases). This CDR3 contains 12 residues. Trimming pared 5 bases from V and 3 bases from J, leaving 8 bases between. Germline V gives CDR1 MDHEN, CDR2 SYDVKM. CDR3 region: CASSIQGYEQYF. CDR3 nucleotide sequence: TGTGCCAGCAGTATACAGGGCTACGAGCAGTACTTC.

The V call is TRBV7-9, the J call TRBJ1-1; D remains ambiguous. The length of the CDR3 is 17 residues. Germline CDR1 SEHNR, CDR2 FQNEAQ (reference sequence). Trimming shortened V by 2 bases and J by 0 bases, and 16 bases separated the two germline ends. The chain's CDR3 is CASSLLLGEPMNTEAFF. The CDR3 DNA reads TGTGCCAGCAGCTTATTATTGGGCGAACCGATGAACACTGAAGCTTTCTTT.

This sequence joins TRBV5-1 and TRBJ2-1; D uncertain. The V and J ends lost 1 base and 11 bases respectively, with 19 bases between them. The CDR3 loop spans 15 amino acids. Germline-derived CDR1 and CDR2 are SGHRS and YFSETQ. The CDR3 nucleotides are TGCGCCAGCAGCTTGACAGCCCACCCAGTTCACCAGCAGTTCTTC. Translating gives CASSLTAHPVHQQFF. The whole variable domain, filled in from reference TRBV5-1 and TRBJ2-1, reads KAGVTQTPRYLIKTRGQQVTLSCSPISGHRSVSWYQQTPGQGLQFLFEYFSETQRNKGNFPGRFSGRQFSNSRSEMNVSTLELGDSALYLCASSLTAHPVHQQFFGPGTRLTVL.

This chain links TRBV10-1 with TRBJ2-5, with TRBD2 as a possible D gene (6 bases). The CDR3 spans 12 residues. Germline CDR1 WNHNN, CDR2 SYGVQD (reference sequence). V lost 6 bases, J lost 5 bases, and 10 bases lay in between. The CDR3 nucleotides read TGCGCCAGCAGGGGCGGGGAGGAGACCCAGTACTTC. Residues: CASRGGEETQYF.

The rearrangement joins TRBV28 to TRBJ2-2; 8 bases are a match to TRBD2. J was trimmed by 5 bases and V by 5 bases; bases with no gene match: 10. The length of the CDR3 is 16 residues. CDR1 and CDR2 from the germline V gene are MDHEN and SYDVKM. CDR3 bases: TGTGCCAGCAGTGAATTAGCGGGACTTATAACCGGGGAGCTGTTTTTT. Translating gives CASSELAGLITGELFF.

V is TRBV5-4 and J is TRBJ2-3; D not resolved. This CDR3 contains 15 residues. Trimming took 0 bases from V and 3 from J, leaving 11 bases between them. Germline values: CDR1 SGHNT, CDR2 YYREEE (reference sequence). CDR3 sequence: CASSLAARTTDTQYF. The CDR3 DNA is TGTGCCAGCAGCTTGGCGGCTAGAACGACAGATACGCAGTATTTT.

This rearrangement joins TRBV6-6 to TRBJ1-4; 9 positions agree with TRBD1. V was clipped by 5 bases and J by 8 bases; unmatched bases: 6. Per the germline V gene, CDR1 is MNHNY and CDR2 is SVGAGI (reference sequence). This CDR3 contains 14 residues. The CDR3 spells CASSPQGAREKLFF. CDR3 bases: TGTGCCAGCAGTCCACAGGGGGCCAGGGAAAAACTGTTTTTT.

This clone was observed a single time. The rearrangement joins TRBV19 to TRBJ2-1; TRBD2 agrees at 12 bases. The CDR3 contains 18 residues. The ends lost 3 bases at V and 7 bases at J; junction bases unmatched: 13. The germline gives CDR1 LNHDA, CDR2 SQIVND (reference sequence). CDR3 nucleotide sequence: TGTGCCAGTAGTATTGCCCCGCTAGCGGGAGGGCCTGCGAATGAGCAGTTCTTC. Protein sequence: CASSIAPLAGGPANEQFF.

The CDR3 bases are TGTGCCATCAGTGGGGGGGAGAATCAGCCCCAGCATTTT. It codes for CAISGGENQPQHF. This rearrangement joins TRBV10-3 to TRBJ1-5, with a weak D call TRBD1 (5 bases). CDR1 ENHRY and CDR2 SYGVKD come from the germline V gene. The CDR3 runs 13 residues. V lost 4 bases and J 4 bases, leaving 8 bases between the germline ends.

This clone was detected only a few times. This chain uses TRBV19 with TRBJ2-7, with 10 nucleotides matching TRBD2. The CDR3 loop spans 15 amino acids. V lost 6 bases to trimming and J lost 3 bases; unmatched junction nucleotides: 8. CDR1 and CDR2 (germline): LNHDA, SQIVND (reference sequence). The CDR3 DNA is TGTGCCAGTAGCCCCGGACTAGCGGAGTACTACGAGCAGTACTTC. As protein: CASSPGLAEYYEQYF.

The chain uses TRBV4-3 and TRBJ2-1; D perhaps matches TRBD2 (6 bases). This CDR3 comprises 19 residues. Germline CDR1 is LGHNA and CDR2 is YSLEER. The V gene lost 3 bases and the J gene lost 10 bases, with 31 bases spanning the gap. CDR3 sequence (DNA): TGCGCCAGCAGCCAGCGATGGGGATTCGGGAATTGGCGGGGTCGAGAGCAGTTCTTC. Amino acids: CASSQRWGFGNWRGREQFF.

About this clone itself: Other nucleotide sequences from this sample produce the same CDR3. V and J are TRBV4-3 and TRBJ2-2; no definite D call. Trimming cost V 1 base and J 6 bases, with 6 bases left between them. The CDR3 runs 13 residues. The V gene's germline CDR1 is LGHNA and CDR2 YSLEER. This chain's CDR3 is CASSQAVAGELFF. The CDR3 DNA reads TGCGCCAGCAGCCAAGCAGTGGCCGGGGAGCTGTTTTTT.

This chain's CDR3 is CASSQAMRVGTGELFF. Written as DNA, the CDR3 is TGCGCCAGCAGCCAAGCTATGCGGGTCGGCACCGGGGAGCTGTTTTTT. The rearrangement uses TRBV4-3 and TRBJ2-2; tentatively, D is TRBD2 (5 bases). CDR3 length equals 16 residues. Trimming cost V 1 base and J 4 bases, with 13 bases left between them. Germline V gene lookup returns CDR1 LGHNA and CDR2 YSLEER.

V usage is TRBV10-3 and J usage is TRBJ2-7, with 7 bases that match TRBD1. Trimming cost V 7 bases and J 0 bases; bases outside gene matches: 3. This CDR3 is built from 13 residues. Germline loops: CDR1 ENHRY, CDR2 SYGVKD. The CDR3 loop is CAITGTDSYEQYF. For the CDR3, the DNA is TGTGCCATCACCGGGACAGACTCCTACGAGCAGTACTTC.

This rearrangement joins TRBV19 to TRBJ2-3; possible D gene TRBD2, 6 bases. CDR3 length: 15 residues. In germline, CDR1 is LNHDA, CDR2 SQIVND (reference sequence). Deletions cut 3 bases from V and 2 bases from J, with 12 bases between. CDR3 sequence: CASSIRRADTDTQYF. CDR3 DNA: TGTGCCAGTAGTATTAGGAGGGCAGACACAGATACGCAGTATTTT.

The genes are TRBV10-1 and TRBJ1-5; 7 bases align to TRBD1. V shed 11 bases and J 7 bases; nucleotides not matched to a gene: 8. The CDR3 totals 12 residues. From germline, CDR1 is WNHNN and CDR2 SYGVQD (reference sequence). The DNA of the CDR3 is TGCGCCGGCCGACAGGGAGGACAGCCCCAGCATTTT. It codes for CAGRQGGQPQHF.

V is TRBV5-5 and J is TRBJ2-7, with 10 bases that match TRBD1. The CDR3 length is 15 residues. The germline CDR1 and CDR2 sequences are SGHKS and YYEKEE (reference sequence). J gave up 3 bases and V 5 bases, and 8 bases lay outside the gene matches. The CDR3 region has the DNA TGTGCCAGCAGGTGGGCCAGGACAGGGGGCTACGAGCAGTACTTC. Its translation is CASRWARTGGYEQYF.

The rearrangement uses TRBV5-5 and TRBJ2-3, with a tentative D call TRBD1 (6 bases). The CDR3 runs 15 residues. Germline loops: CDR1 SGHKS, CDR2 YYEKEE (reference sequence). V lost 2 bases to trimming and J lost 3 bases, with 13 bases between them. In nucleotides, the CDR3 is TGTGCCAGCAGCTTTAGGGGCAGGGGAACAGATACGCAGTATTTT. Its protein is CASSFRGRGTDTQYF.